This TCR beta chain comes out of a study of early T cells in non-severe SARS-CoV-2 infection. Looking at the study overall: Chains from this unsorted whole-blood bulk RNA could not be paired.

In this sample, this clonotype turned up many times. There are 17 residues in the CDR3. The V segment lost 6 bases and the J segment 2 bases; nucleotides outside the gene matches: 12. Per the germline V gene, CDR1 is LNHDA and CDR2 is SQIVND (reference sequence). One entry per CDR3 protein results from TCRdb running MiXCR on the 5' RACE reads. The sample includes 45,000 to 65,000 distinct CDR3 sequences, about 10% of them seen just once. This chain uses TRBV19 with TRBJ2-4, with 8 bases aligning to TRBD1. Material: whole blood. The clonotype comes from an adult who was a healthcare worker with PCR-confirmed SARS-CoV-2 infection or an uninfected control (not recorded which). This chain's CDR3 is CASRPGQGGSTKNIQYF. DNA for the CDR3: TGTGCCAGTAGACCCGGACAGGGAGGTTCAACCAAAAACATTCAGTACTTC.